This T cell receptor beta chain was recovered during a study of blood T cell repertoires in COVID-19. Looking at the study overall: Some COVID-19 samples were acute and others convalescent; all came from the United States, Italy and Spain. In each case, the material was cDNA or gDNA derived from T cells, B-cell-depleted T cells, or PBMCs.

Original data processing: Estimation of nucleated cell counts relied on the amplification of reference gene primers. TCRdb's table, derived via immunoSEQ multiplex PCR, lists solely in-frame clones and lacks some. V and J calls and clone size are those listed in that table; D and trimming were worked out from the DNA. The sample includes hundreds of thousands of clones, about 87% of them seen just once. Seattle-derived patients entered the study during active infection and were followed longitudinally. The CDR3 length is 14 residues. Germline assignment: CDR1 MNHEY and CDR2 SMNVEV (reference sequence). V was pared by 4 bases and J by 6 bases, with 6 bases of the junction left unmatched.

The chain combines TRBV27 with TRBJ2-4; 7 nucleotides align to TRBD1. This clonotype was obtained from a young man with COVID-19, enrolled during active disease. Material for sequencing was peripheral blood. This CDR3 is CASSSRGTGNIQYF. CDR3 nucleotide sequence: TGTGCCAGCAGTTCCAGGGGGACCGGAAACATTCAGTACTTC.